The 10 T cell receptor beta chains in this list originate from one sample, sequenced in a study of technical replicates of blood from a handful of donors. Sequenced by immunoSEQ multiplex PCR; TCRdb stores in-frame clones only, minus some. This table holds about 59,000 clones, just over 90% found once. The sample taken for sequencing was PBMCs. The receptor set was obtained from a human donor in good health. Some clones in this sample may be carry-over from other donors' samples.

The rearrangement uses TRBV5-4 and TRBJ2-3; 12 nucleotides match TRBD2. Per the germline V gene, CDR1 is SGHNT and CDR2 is YYREEE (reference sequence). J was trimmed by 1 base and V by 4 bases; bases with no gene match: 4. This CDR3 has 16 residues. The CDR3 here is CASSHRLAGGTDTQYF. The CDR3, as DNA: TGTGCCAGCAGCCACAGACTAGCGGGGGGCACAGATACGCAGTATTTT. The variable domain in full, with the rest retrieved from reference TRBV5-4 and TRBJ2-3, is ETGVTQSPTHLIKTRGQQVTLRCSSQSGHNTVSWYQQALGQGPQFIFQYYREEENGRGNFPPRFSGLQFPNYSSELNVNALELDDSALYLCASSHRLAGGTDTQYFGPGTRLTVL.

The chain joins TRBV9 to TRBJ2-7; possibly TRBD2 for D (6 bases). This CDR3 has 15 residues. CDR1 is SGDLS and CDR2 is YYNGEE in the germline V gene. V gave up 3 bases and J gave up 0 bases, with 13 bases separating them. CDR3 DNA sequence: TGTGCCAGCAGCGCAAGTAGCGGAATCTCCTACGAGCAGTACTTC. Translation: CASSASSGISYEQYF.

The V and J genes are TRBV7-6 and TRBJ2-7; 9 nucleotides match TRBD2. V shed 1 base and J 0 bases; nucleotides not matched to a gene: 16. The CDR3 runs 20 residues. The V gene's germline CDR1 is SGHVS and CDR2 FNYEAQ. Here the CDR3 DNA reads TGTGCCAGCAGCTTAGTGCCTGGCGGGGGGGCCTCCTCTAGCTCCTACGAGCAGTACTTC. Translated, it gives CASSLVPGGGASSSSYEQYF.

This sequence joins TRBV27 and TRBJ1-1, with D possibly being TRBD1 (6 bases). Germline V gives CDR1 MNHEY, CDR2 SMNVEV (reference sequence). The CDR3 runs 15 residues. V gave up 5 bases and J gave up 4 bases, with 17 bases separating them. CDR3 bases: TGTGCCAGCAGTCTTTGGGGGGGGGCGGGCACTGAAGCTTTCTTT. It specifies CASSLWGGAGTEAFF.

The chain combines TRBV5-6 with TRBJ1-1; 12 nucleotides match TRBD1. The J segment lost 11 bases and the V segment lost 5 bases, leaving 10 bases of the junction unmatched. Looked up from germline, CDR1 is SGHDT and CDR2 is YYEEEE. There are 14 residues in the CDR3. The DNA for the CDR3 is TGTGCCAGCAGTTGGACCGGGACAGGGGGCATCGCTTTCTTT. Its translation is CASSWTGTGGIAFF.

This rearrangement joins TRBV9 to TRBJ1-6; D is undetermined. The CDR3 covers 14 residues. The germline V and J ends were trimmed by 0 bases and 11 bases, with 12 bases remaining between them. The germline V gene has CDR1 SGDLS and CDR2 YYNGEE. This CDR3 reads CASSVGIPGTPLHF. The DNA for the CDR3 is TGTGCCAGCAGCGTAGGGATTCCGGGGACACCCCTCCACTTT. Variable domain in full (rest from reference TRBV9 and TRBJ1-6): DSGVTQTPKHLITATGQRVTLRCSPRSGDLSVYWYQQSLDQGLQFLIQYYNGEERAKGNILERFSAQQFPDLHSELNLSSLELGDSALYFCASSVGIPGTPLHFGNGTRLTVT.

For the CDR3, the DNA is TGTGCCTGGAGTGTACGTGGGGCACAGTACTTC. Translated, it gives CAWSVRGAQYF. The V call is TRBV30, the J call TRBJ2-7; possible D gene TRBD1, 5 bases. The V and J ends lost 0 bases and 10 bases respectively, with 10 bases between them. The CDR3 totals 11 residues. Germline-derived CDR1 and CDR2 are GTSNPN and SVGIG (reference sequence).

The chain combines TRBV5-1 with TRBJ2-5; D remains unclear. Gene TRBJ2-7 matches the end of the DNA better, so the J call may be wrong. This CDR3 is 13 amino acids long. Per the germline V gene, CDR1 is SGHRS and CDR2 is YFSETQ. The CDR3 loop reads CASSLLPPYEQYF. The CDR3 coding sequence is TGCGCCAGCAGTTTACTCCCCCCCTACGAGCAGTACTTC.

The chain employs TRBV4-3 and TRBJ2-3; 12 nucleotides match TRBD2. J gave up 2 bases and V 0 bases, and 6 bases lay outside the gene matches. Germline V CDR1 and CDR2: LGHNA, YSLEER. The CDR3 is made up of 18 amino acids. CDR3 nucleotides: TGCGCCAGCAGCCAAGATCTACTAGCGGGGGGCATCACAGATACGCAGTATTTT. It translates to CASSQDLLAGGITDTQYF.

As DNA, the CDR3 is TGCGCCAGCAGCGCTCTAGCGGGGTCTACCTACGAGCAGTACTTC. Protein: CASSALAGSTYEQYF. The chain carries TRBV5-1 and TRBJ2-7; 9 nucleotides align to TRBD2. V gave up 4 bases and J gave up 2 bases; unmatched junction bases: 7. The germline V gene encodes CDR1 SGHRS and CDR2 YFSETQ. There are 15 residues in the CDR3.